Presented here are 27 T cell receptor beta chains from one specimen sequenced in a study of regulatory T cells in long-lasting Graves disease. CDR3-region Arm-PCR and iRepertoire HTBI primers produced the TCR beta libraries. TCRdb re-called the multiplex PCR reads with MiXCR, one entry per CDR3 protein. The data contain fewer than 500,000 distinct CDR3 sequences, roughly 16% of them seen just once; the ten biggest clones take up 10% to 15%. Described time point: newly diagnosed GD, antithyroid drugs for less than 3 months. Generation of the TCR library employed RNA extracted from PBMCs. These data also featured in a second study, about T cells in Graves' hyperthyroidism and ophthalmopathy.

The source was peripheral blood mononuclear cells (PBMCs), collected at new diagnosis, from a patient treated with antithyroid drugs. The receptors here all came from a man aged 35 to 55 with Graves disease.

CDR3 residues: CASSRDRVEKLFF. In nucleotides, the CDR3 is TGTGCCAGCAGCCGGGACAGGGTTGAAAAACTGTTTTTT. The V call is TRBV9, the J call TRBJ1-4; 9 nucleotides agree with TRBD1. Germline CDR1 SGDLS, CDR2 YYNGEE. V lost 4 bases and J lost 7; bases outside the gene matches: 2. The CDR3 consists of 13 residues.

This clonotype was observed at least ten times. The CDR3 DNA sequence: TGCAGTGCAACGGGACTAGCGGGAGATTTCGGGGAGACCCAGTACTTC. It is translated as CSATGLAGDFGETQYF. The chain has TRBV20-1 and TRBJ2-5; TRBD2 agrees at 14 bases. Germline CDR1 is DFQATT and CDR2 is SNEGSKA (reference sequence). CDR3 length: 16 residues. V gave up 6 bases and J gave up 5 bases; unmatched junction bases: 11.

This clonotype was detected many times. V gene TRBV7-9 combines with J gene TRBJ2-7, with D hard to call. The CDR3 consists of 14 residues. Germline V gene data show CDR1 as SEHNR and CDR2 as FQNEAQ (reference sequence). CDR3 amino acids: CPSWGRAVPYEQYF. The DNA for the CDR3 is TGTCCAAGTTGGGGTCGGGCAGTTCCCTACGAGCAGTACTTC.

This clonotype came up many times. The chain couples TRBV7-8 to TRBJ1-1, with D perhaps matching TRBD1 (5 bases). Per germline, CDR1 SGHVS and CDR2 FQNEAQ. CDR3 length: 15 amino acids. Trimming removed 1 base from V and 0 bases from J, with 9 bases in between. The CDR3 reads CASSLDTGVNTEAFF. In DNA, the CDR3 is TGTGCCAGCAGCTTAGATACAGGCGTGAACACTGAAGCTTTCTTT. Full variable domain (missing parts from reference TRBV7-8 and TRBJ1-1): GAGVSQSPRYKVAKRGQDVALRCDPISGHVSLFWYQQALGQGPEFLTYFQNEAQLDKSGLPSDRFFAERPEGSVSTLKIQRTQQEDSAVYLCASSLDTGVNTEAFFGQGTRLTVV.

V is TRBV7-2 and J is TRBJ2-7; tentatively, D is TRBD2 (9 bases). Germline assignment: CDR1 SGHTA and CDR2 FQGNSA. This CDR3 has 17 amino acids. Trimming took 0 bases from V and 6 from J, leaving 21 bases between them. Here the CDR3 reads CASSLARGGGTGSEQYF. Here the CDR3 DNA reads TGTGCCAGCAGCTTAGCGCGGGGGGGAGGGACAGGCTCCGAGCAGTACTTC.

Ten or more counts support this clonotype. This rearrangement joins TRBV20-1 to TRBJ1-1, with 9 bases aligning to TRBD1. In germline, CDR1 is DFQATT, CDR2 SNEGSKA (reference sequence). Losses at the gene ends were 2 bases for V and 12 bases for J; bases not matched to a gene: 7. The CDR3 length is 12 residues. In DNA, the CDR3 is TGCAGTGCTAGAAGGACAGGGGTGGGAACTTTCTTT. This sequence encodes CSARRTGVGTFF.

This clonotype was observed many times. The chain has TRBV5-1 and TRBJ2-5; 8 bases align to TRBD2. The CDR3 has 15 amino acids. The V segment lost 0 bases and the J segment 0 bases; nucleotides outside the gene matches: 1. Germline-derived CDR1 and CDR2 are SGHRS and YFSETQ. The CDR3 DNA reads TGCGCCAGCAGCTTGGGCGGGGGGTACCAAGAGACCCAGTACTTC. This sequence encodes CASSLGGGYQETQYF.

This chain links TRBV20-1 with TRBJ2-1; the match to TRBD1 covers 8 bases. Germline lookup yields CDR1 DFQATT and CDR2 SNEGSKA (reference sequence). This CDR3 contains 16 residues. Trimming removed 5 bases from V and 1 base from J; junction bases left unmatched: 10. This chain's CDR3 is CSAPRQGTGSYNEQFF. DNA for the CDR3: TGCAGTGCTCCAAGACAGGGGACGGGATCCTACAATGAGCAGTTCTTC.

This clonotype was seen only a few times. The chain links TRBV27 to TRBJ2-2; either TRBD1 or TRBD2 may fit D (6 bases each). V lost 0 bases to trimming and J lost 6 bases, with 14 bases between them. The CDR3 extends over 16 amino acids. The V gene's germline CDR1 is MNHEY and CDR2 SMNVEV (reference sequence). CDR3 sequence reads: CASSLSGGRGPGELFF. DNA for the CDR3: TGTGCCAGCAGTTTATCTGGGGGGCGCGGTCCCGGGGAGCTGTTTTTT.

This clonotype was seen at least ten times. The chain is built from TRBV7-9 and TRBJ2-3; 15 nucleotides agree with TRBD2. Losses at the gene ends were 5 bases for V and 0 bases for J; bases not matched to a gene: 6. The CDR3 is 18 residues long. The V gene's germline CDR1 is SEHNR and CDR2 FQNEAQ (reference sequence). The CDR3 sequence: CASSPGTSGRPSTDTQYF. The CDR3 nucleotides are TGTGCCAGCAGCCCCGGGACTAGCGGGAGGCCGAGCACAGATACGCAGTATTTT.

On this clonotype itself: With a much larger clone just one base away, this may be a read error. This CDR3 is missing its conserved last phenylalanine or tryptophan, likely due to a read error. The V and J genes are TRBV7-9 and TRBJ2-7, with D tentatively TRBD2 (5 bases). Germline V gene lookup returns CDR1 SEHNR and CDR2 FQNEAQ (reference sequence). This CDR3 is built from 14 residues. The ends were cut back, 6 bases at V and 5 bases at J, with 17 bases in the middle. DNA of the CDR3: TGTGCCAGCAGTGGAGCGGTTCTCCCCGACGAGCAGTACCTC. Amino acids: CASSGAVLPDEQYL.

V and J are TRBV28 and TRBJ2-3; D uncertain. The CDR3 consists of 14 residues. Trimming pared 6 bases from V and 4 bases from J, leaving 14 bases between. Germline V lookup: CDR1 MDHEN, CDR2 SYDVKM. This CDR3 reads CASSSLGKSDTQYF. The CDR3 DNA reads TGTGCCAGCAGCTCGTTGGGGAAATCAGATACGCAGTATTTT. The full variable domain, in which reference TRBV28 and TRBJ2-3 provide the parts outside the CDR3, is DVKVTQSSRYLVKRTGEKVFLECVQDMDHENMFWYRQDPGLGLRLIYFSYDVKMKEKGDIPEGYSVSREKKERFSLILESASTNQTSMYLCASSSLGKSDTQYFGPGTRLTVL.

This clonotype showed up many times. This chain joins TRBV28 and TRBJ1-2; D remains ambiguous. Trimming took 3 bases from V and 5 from J, leaving 16 bases between them. The CDR3 loop spans 15 amino acids. The germline CDR1 and CDR2 sequences are MDHEN and SYDVKM. Here the CDR3 reads CASSFGRAFTYGYTF. The DNA for the CDR3 is TGTGCCAGCAGTTTTGGTAGGGCGTTCACTTATGGCTACACCTTC.

This chain uses TRBV11-2 with TRBJ2-1; TRBD2 matches at 10 bases. CDR1 is SGHAT and CDR2 is FQNNGV in the germline V gene. This CDR3 has 16 amino acids. J lost 1 base, V lost 5 bases, and 5 bases had no gene match. The CDR3 here is CASSATSGQSYNEQFF. CDR3 nucleotide sequence: TGTGCCAGCAGCGCGACTAGCGGGCAATCCTACAATGAGCAGTTCTTC.

The count of this clonotype is one. A read error is possible here, since a much larger clone lies one base away. The chain employs TRBV20-1 and TRBJ2-7; no clear D gene. The V and J ends lost 5 bases and 7 bases respectively, with 24 bases between them. The CDR3 sequence is 15 residues long. Germline V gene lookup returns CDR1 DFQATT and CDR2 SNEGSKA (reference sequence). DNA for the CDR3: TGCAGTGCTCGCGACGACACTCCGAACCGGCATGAGCAGTACTTC. It is translated as CSARDDTPNRHEQYF.

This clonotype was detected ten times or more. This chain joins TRBV29-1 and TRBJ2-2; perhaps TRBD1 as D (6 bases). The CDR3 runs 12 residues. V gave up 2 bases and J gave up 5 bases, with 6 bases separating them. The germline V gene encodes CDR1 SQVTM and CDR2 ANQGSEA. In DNA, the CDR3 is TGCAGCGTTGAAAGGGGGACCGGGGAGCTGTTTTTT. Residues: CSVERGTGELFF.

This chain joins TRBV14 and TRBJ2-1; possibly TRBD1 or TRBD2 for D (5 bases each). The length of the CDR3 is 13 residues. Germline V gene lookup returns CDR1 SGHDN and CDR2 FVKESK. V was clipped by 3 bases and J by 8 bases, with 11 bases between them. The CDR3 sequence is CASSQGLGDEQFF. The CDR3 region has the DNA TGTGCCAGCAGCCAGGGTCTGGGGGATGAGCAGTTCTTC.

The chain uses TRBV11-1 and TRBJ2-2; D tentatively reads TRBD1 or TRBD2 (5 bases each). The germline V gene has CDR1 SGHAT and CDR2 FQDESV (reference sequence). The CDR3 consists of 15 residues. V dropped 1 base and J dropped 6 bases, with 12 bases sitting between them. The CDR3 reads CASSLEGPAAGELFF. The DNA of the CDR3 is TGTGCCAGCAGCTTAGAGGGACCAGCGGCCGGGGAGCTGTTTTTT. The full variable domain, completed using reference TRBV11-1 and TRBJ2-2, is EAEVAQSPRYKITEKSQAVAFWCDPISGHATLYWYRQILGQGPELLVQFQDESVVDDSQLPKDRFSAERLKGVDSTLKIQPAELGDSAMYLCASSLEGPAAGELFFGEGSRLTVL.

This clonotype came up a few times. A junction boundary mismatches the germline segment, possibly from a read error. This chain uses TRBV12-3 or TRBV12-4 with TRBJ1-1; D call uncertain. The CDR3 extends over 13 amino acids. The chain's CDR3 is CASSLVGDTEASF. CDR3 in DNA: TGCGCCAGCAGTTTGGTGGGAGACACTGAAGCTTCCTTT.

A note on this clonotype: A read error is possible here, since a much larger clone lies one base away. J is TRBJ2-5 and V is TRBV3-1; D is unclear. The germline CDR1 and CDR2 sequences are LGHDT and YNNKEL (reference sequence). V gave up 4 bases and J gave up 0 bases, with 12 bases separating them. There are 15 residues in the CDR3. The CDR3 nucleotides are TGTGCCAGCAGCCCAGACAAGACTTACCAAGAGACCCAGTACTTC. Residues: CASSPDKTYQETQYF.

There are many counts of this clonotype. The CDR3 DNA is TGTGCCAGCAGACCGGGCGGACCTTACAATGAGCAGTTCTTC. Its translation is CASRPGGPYNEQFF. The rearrangement uses TRBV2 and TRBJ2-1; D uncertain. CDR1 and CDR2 (germline): SNHLY, FYNNEI. This CDR3 is 14 amino acids long. The ends were cut back, 6 bases at V and 4 bases at J, with 13 bases in the middle. Full variable domain (remainder filled in from reference TRBV2 and TRBJ2-1): EPEVTQTPSHQVTQMGQEVILRCVPISNHLYFYWYRQILGQKVEFLVSFYNNEISEKSEIFDDQFSVERPDGSNFTLKIRSTKLEDSAMYFCASRPGGPYNEQFFGPGTRLTVL.

On this clonotype: It may be a read error: a sequence one base away is much more abundant. This rearrangement joins TRBV6-1 to TRBJ2-5; 10 nucleotides align to TRBD1. The CDR3 consists of 12 residues. V shed 6 bases and J 5 bases; nucleotides not matched to a gene: 0. Germline loops: CDR1 MNHNS, CDR2 SASEGT. CDR3 sequence (DNA): TGTGCCAGCAGGGACAGGGGGGAGACCCAGTACTTC. Translating gives CASRDRGETQYF.

This clonotype was seen at least ten times. The V and J genes are TRBV3-1 and TRBJ1-5, with a tentative D call TRBD1 (6 bases). V was pared by 0 bases and J by 2 bases, with 11 bases between. The germline gives CDR1 LGHDT, CDR2 YNNKEL (reference sequence). This CDR3 has 16 amino acids. The DNA for the CDR3 is TGTGCCAGCAGCCAAGATCTGCCAGGGGGCAATCAGCCCCAGCATTTT. This encodes CASSQDLPGGNQPQHF.

This clonotype came up many times. V usage is TRBV20-1 and J usage is TRBJ2-1, with 9 nucleotides matching TRBD1. The V and J ends lost 4 bases and 6 bases, in that order; junction bases with no gene match: 10. Germline V lookup: CDR1 DFQATT, CDR2 SNEGSKA (reference sequence). The CDR3 runs to 15 residues. The CDR3 region is CSANSGTGPFNEQFF. The CDR3 bases are TGCAGTGCTAACTCCGGGACAGGGCCCTTCAATGAGCAGTTCTTC.

This clonotype was seen repeatedly, ten times or more. This sequence joins TRBV12-3 or TRBV12-4 and TRBJ1-6; 7 bases match TRBD1. CDR3 length: 14 residues. J gave up 2 bases and V 6 bases, and 1 base lay outside the gene matches. CDR3 bases: TGTGCCAGCAGGCAGGGGGCCTATAATTCACCCCTCCACTTT. This sequence encodes CASRQGAYNSPLHF.

This clonotype was seen at least ten times. V is TRBV12-3 or TRBV12-4 and J is TRBJ2-7, with 12 bases lining up with TRBD1. The CDR3 covers 15 residues. Losses at the gene ends were 5 bases for V and 6 bases for J; bases not matched to a gene: 8. This CDR3 reads CASSLLGTGGSEQYF. For the CDR3, the DNA is TGTGCCAGCAGTCTCCTCGGGACAGGGGGCTCCGAGCAGTACTTC.

This chain uses TRBV7-8 with TRBJ2-7; 14 positions agree with TRBD2. Germline V gives CDR1 SGHVS, CDR2 FQNEAQ. This CDR3 region has 16 residues. J was trimmed by 4 bases and V by 5 bases; bases with no gene match: 7. The CDR3 sequence: CASSRAGTSGSYEQYF. The CDR3 DNA reads as TGTGCCAGCAGCCGAGCCGGGACTAGCGGGAGTTACGAGCAGTACTTC.